These 21 T cell receptor beta chains originate from one sample sequenced in a study of CXCR3-negative and CXCR3-positive naive CD8 T cells. TRB cDNA was prepared as libraries by UMI-labeled 5' RACE. Reanalyzing the 5' RACE reads, TCRdb keeps one entry per CDR3 protein, without DNA. Its table records approximately 56,000 distinct CDR3 sequences. Sample: naive CXCR3- CD8+ T cells from blood. Specified subset: CD45RO-CCR7+CD27+CD95- naive CD8+ T cells lacking CXCR3 (TNR3-). These receptors originate from a human donor in good health. Some clones in this sample may be carry-over from other donors' samples.

The chain employs TRBV28 and TRBJ2-6; lacking DNA, the TRBD1 call made by TCRdb goes unchecked. The CDR3 is made up of 15 amino acids. CDR1 MDHEN and CDR2 SYDVKM come from the germline V gene. The CDR3 reads CASSPDRAGANVLTF.

The CDR3 is CASSAGGASEEQFF. This sequence joins TRBV6-1 and TRBJ2-1; the TCRdb call, TRBD2, lacks DNA for checking. The V gene's germline CDR1 is MNHNS and CDR2 SASEGT. CDR3 length equals 14 residues.

The chain carries TRBV6-6 and TRBJ2-5. Germline CDR1 reads MNHNY; CDR2 reads SVGAGI (reference sequence). The CDR3 length is 12 residues. The CDR3 is CASSLLQETQYF.

The CDR3 sequence is CASSLVGAGGPDEQFF. The rearrangement links TRBV11-2 to TRBJ2-1; the TRBD2 assignment by TCRdb is unverifiable without DNA. The CDR3 covers 16 residues. Germline CDR1 reads SGHAT; CDR2 reads FQNNGV.

This chain joins TRBV7-6 and TRBJ2-7; no DNA is available, so the TRBD1 call from TCRdb remains unchecked. Germline V gene data show CDR1 as SGHVS and CDR2 as FNYEAQ. This CDR3 spans 12 amino acids. The CDR3 region is CASSFSGREQYF.

The genes are TRBV7-3 and TRBJ2-2; no DNA is available, so the TRBD2 call from TCRdb remains unchecked. Germline V gene data show CDR1 as SGHTA and CDR2 as FQGTGA. The CDR3 consists of 13 residues. The CDR3 spells CATRGGAAGELFF.

The gene calls are TRBV28 and TRBJ1-1; TCRdb designates TRBD1, a call that cannot be tested without DNA. CDR1 MDHEN and CDR2 SYDVKM come from the germline V gene. The CDR3 spans 15 residues. The CDR3 here is CASRSRRGGNTEAFF.

CDR3: CASSPPAGTEAFF. This chain links TRBV6-5 with TRBJ1-1. Germline V CDR1 and CDR2: MNHEY, SVGAGI. This CDR3 contains 13 residues.

The V gene is TRBV7-2, the J gene TRBJ1-2; lacking DNA, the TRBD1 call made by TCRdb goes unchecked. The V gene's germline CDR1 is SGHTA and CDR2 FQGNSA. The CDR3 is 16 amino acids. CDR3 residues: CASSFPPGGPNYGYTF.

The CDR3 loop reads CASSSGMTHTPTGANVLTF. The chain employs TRBV28 and TRBJ2-6; TCRdb reports TRBD1, a call that lacks DNA to check it against. The germline CDR1 and CDR2 sequences are MDHEN and SYDVKM. CDR3 length: 19 amino acids.

This chain's CDR3 is CSVIGSTGGNEQYF. This chain uses TRBV29-1 with TRBJ2-7; as DNA is missing, the TRBD1 call by TCRdb cannot be tested. The CDR3 covers 14 residues. Germline V lookup: CDR1 SQVTM, CDR2 ANQGSEA.

This rearrangement joins TRBV15 to TRBJ2-3; TCRdb calls TRBD2, which cannot be checked without DNA. Germline V CDR1 and CDR2: LNHNV, YYDKDF (reference sequence). There are 18 residues in the CDR3. The CDR3 sequence: CATSRDPRLAGNKDTQYF.

The chain uses TRBV5-1 and TRBJ1-1. Per the germline V gene, CDR1 is SGHRS and CDR2 is YFSETQ. The CDR3 contains 11 residues. The CDR3 region is CASSLGGFAFF.

The chain couples TRBV27 to TRBJ2-3; the TCRdb D gene call, TRBD1, has no DNA to confirm it. Germline V gene sequence: CDR1 MNHEY, CDR2 SMNVEV (reference sequence). The CDR3 sequence is 17 residues long. CDR3: CASSLTGPIISTDTQYF.

The V gene is TRBV29-1, the J gene TRBJ2-7; absent DNA, TCRdb's TRBD1 call cannot be checked. This CDR3 contains 16 residues. Germline V lookup: CDR1 SQVTM, CDR2 ANQGSEA. The CDR3 region is CSVRTGGLAVTYEQYF.

V usage is TRBV20-1 and J usage is TRBJ2-3; TCRdb selects TRBD1, and the lack of DNA leaves this call unchecked. This CDR3 is built from 14 residues. Germline values: CDR1 DFQATT, CDR2 SNEGSKA (reference sequence). The CDR3: CSGASGGYSDTQYF.

The rearrangement uses TRBV12-3 or TRBV12-4 and TRBJ2-2; lacking DNA, the TRBD1 call made by TCRdb goes unchecked. The CDR3 spans 14 residues. The CDR3 sequence is CASSPGQGTGELFF.

This chain connects TRBV12-3 or TRBV12-4 to TRBJ2-1; the D gene TCRdb calls, TRBD2, cannot be checked with no DNA. This CDR3 has 17 amino acids. This CDR3 is CASSNLLAPSSYNEQFF.

This chain joins TRBV20-1 and TRBJ2-7; TCRdb outputs TRBD2, but without DNA this stays unchecked. CDR1 is DFQATT and CDR2 is SNEGSKA in the germline V gene (reference sequence). The CDR3 has 15 residues. This CDR3 reads CSARGPGAVDYEQYF.

This sequence joins TRBV28 and TRBJ1-6. CDR1 and CDR2 (germline): MDHEN, SYDVKM. The CDR3 contains 13 residues. The chain's CDR3 is CASSLRGGSPLHF.

This chain connects TRBV6-4 to TRBJ1-5; TCRdb picks TRBD1, but there is no DNA to check that call. Germline-derived CDR1 and CDR2 are MRHNA and SNTAGT. The length of the CDR3 is 16 residues. This CDR3 reads CASSAKQVARNQPQHF.